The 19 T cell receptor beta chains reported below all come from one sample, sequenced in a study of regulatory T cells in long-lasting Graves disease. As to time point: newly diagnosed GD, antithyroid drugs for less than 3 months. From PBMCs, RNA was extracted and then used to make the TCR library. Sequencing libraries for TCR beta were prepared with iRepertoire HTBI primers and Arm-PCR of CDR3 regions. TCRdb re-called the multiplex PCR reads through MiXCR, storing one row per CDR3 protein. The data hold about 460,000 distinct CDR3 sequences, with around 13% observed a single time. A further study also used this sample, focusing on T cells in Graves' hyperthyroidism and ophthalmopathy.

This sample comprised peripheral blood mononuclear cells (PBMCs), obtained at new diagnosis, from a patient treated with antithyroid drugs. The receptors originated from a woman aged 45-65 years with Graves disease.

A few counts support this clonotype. Here the CDR3 DNA reads TGCGCCAGCAGCTTGTTCGCGGGAGGGGGCGACGAGCAGTACTTC. It specifies CASSLFAGGGDEQYF. V is TRBV5-1 and J is TRBJ2-7, with TRBD2 identical over 9 bases. The germline gives CDR1 SGHRS, CDR2 YFSETQ. The CDR3 runs to 15 residues. The junction had 7 bases not matched to a gene; V was cut back by 1 base and J by 5 bases.

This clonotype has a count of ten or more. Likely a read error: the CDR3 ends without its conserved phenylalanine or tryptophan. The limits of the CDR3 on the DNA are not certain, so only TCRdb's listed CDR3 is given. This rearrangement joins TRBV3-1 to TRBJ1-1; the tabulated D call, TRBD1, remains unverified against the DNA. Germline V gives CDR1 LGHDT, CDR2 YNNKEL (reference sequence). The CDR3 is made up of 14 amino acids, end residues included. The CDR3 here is CASSPTRTGPLALG.

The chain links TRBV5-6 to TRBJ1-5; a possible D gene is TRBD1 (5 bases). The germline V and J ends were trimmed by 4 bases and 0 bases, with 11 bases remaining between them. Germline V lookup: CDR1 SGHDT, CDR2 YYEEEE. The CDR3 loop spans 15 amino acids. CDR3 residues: CASSLGTTSNQPQHF. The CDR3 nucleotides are TGTGCCAGCAGCCTTGGGACGACTAGCAATCAGCCCCAGCATTTT.

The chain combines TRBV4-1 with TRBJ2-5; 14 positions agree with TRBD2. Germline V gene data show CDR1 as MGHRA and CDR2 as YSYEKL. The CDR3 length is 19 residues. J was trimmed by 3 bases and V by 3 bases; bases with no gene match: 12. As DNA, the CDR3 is TGCGCCAGCAGCCACTTCCTCGGGACTAGCGGGAGTGGGAAAGAGACCCAGTACTTC. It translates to CASSHFLGTSGSGKETQYF.

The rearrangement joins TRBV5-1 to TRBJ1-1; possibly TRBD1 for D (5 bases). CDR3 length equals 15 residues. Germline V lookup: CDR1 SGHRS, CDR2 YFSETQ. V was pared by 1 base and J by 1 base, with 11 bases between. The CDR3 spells CASSLLSGGNTEAFF. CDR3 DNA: TGCGCCAGCAGCTTGCTGTCCGGGGGGAACACTGAAGCTTTCTTT.

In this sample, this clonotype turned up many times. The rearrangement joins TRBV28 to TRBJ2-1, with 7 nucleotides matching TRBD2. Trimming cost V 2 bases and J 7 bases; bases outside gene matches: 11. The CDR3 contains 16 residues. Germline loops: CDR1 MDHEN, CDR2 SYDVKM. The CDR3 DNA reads TGTGCCAGCAGTTTACGGAGTGGGGGGAGGGCGAATGAGCAGTTCTTC. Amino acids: CASSLRSGGRANEQFF.

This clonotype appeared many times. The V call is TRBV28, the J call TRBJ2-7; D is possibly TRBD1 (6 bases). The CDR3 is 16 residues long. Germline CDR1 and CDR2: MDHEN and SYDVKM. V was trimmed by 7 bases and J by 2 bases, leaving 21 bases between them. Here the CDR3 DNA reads TGTGCCAGCAATTACCTCAGGGCAGGGGCTCCCTACGAGCAGTACTTC. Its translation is CASNYLRAGAPYEQYF.

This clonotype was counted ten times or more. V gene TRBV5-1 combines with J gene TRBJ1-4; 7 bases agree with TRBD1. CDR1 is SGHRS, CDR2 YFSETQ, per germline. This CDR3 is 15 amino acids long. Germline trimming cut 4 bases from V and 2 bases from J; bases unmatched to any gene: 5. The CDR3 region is CASSEAGGTNEKLFF. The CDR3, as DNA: TGCGCCAGCAGCGAGGCAGGGGGTACTAATGAAAAACTGTTTTTT.

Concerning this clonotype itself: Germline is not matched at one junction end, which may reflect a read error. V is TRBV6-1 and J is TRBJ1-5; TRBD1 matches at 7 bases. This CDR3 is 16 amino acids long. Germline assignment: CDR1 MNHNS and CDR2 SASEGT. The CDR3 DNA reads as TGTGCCAGCACTGAAGGGGGCGGGGGGCAAAATCAGCCCCAGCATTTT. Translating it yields CASTEGGGGQNQPQHF.

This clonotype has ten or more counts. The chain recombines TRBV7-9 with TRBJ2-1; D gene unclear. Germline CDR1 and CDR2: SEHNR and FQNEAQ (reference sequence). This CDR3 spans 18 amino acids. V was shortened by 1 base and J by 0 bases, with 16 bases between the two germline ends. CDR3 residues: CASSLVYLDGLSYNEQFF. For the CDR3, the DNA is TGTGCCAGCAGCTTAGTATACCTCGATGGGCTCTCCTACAATGAGCAGTTCTTC.

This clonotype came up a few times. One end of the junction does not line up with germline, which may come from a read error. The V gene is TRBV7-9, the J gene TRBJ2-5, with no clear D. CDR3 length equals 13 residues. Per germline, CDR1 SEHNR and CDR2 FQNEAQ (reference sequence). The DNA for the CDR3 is TGTGCCAGCATCTTAGATTCCCAAGAGACCCAGTACTTC. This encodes CASILDSQETQYF.

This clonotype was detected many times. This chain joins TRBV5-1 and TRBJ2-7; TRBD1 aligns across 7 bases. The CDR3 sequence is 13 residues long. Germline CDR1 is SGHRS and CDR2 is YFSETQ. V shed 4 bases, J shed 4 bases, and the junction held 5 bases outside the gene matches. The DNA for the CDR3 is TGCGCCAGCAGCGGGACAGTCCAATACGAGCAGTACTTC. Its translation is CASSGTVQYEQYF.

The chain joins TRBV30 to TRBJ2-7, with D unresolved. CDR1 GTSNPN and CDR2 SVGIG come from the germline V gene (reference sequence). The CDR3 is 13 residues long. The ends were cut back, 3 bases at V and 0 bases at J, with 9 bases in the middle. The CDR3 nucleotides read TGTGCCTGGAGCTACGGAACCTCCTACGAGCAGTACTTC. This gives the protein CAWSYGTSYEQYF.

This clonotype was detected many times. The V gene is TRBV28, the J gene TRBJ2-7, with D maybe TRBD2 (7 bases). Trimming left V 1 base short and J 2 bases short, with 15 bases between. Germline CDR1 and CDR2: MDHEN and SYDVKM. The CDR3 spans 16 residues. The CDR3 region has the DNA TGTGCCAGCAGTTTATTGGGGGGGCTTTGGGCCTACGAGCAGTACTTC. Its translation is CASSLLGGLWAYEQYF.

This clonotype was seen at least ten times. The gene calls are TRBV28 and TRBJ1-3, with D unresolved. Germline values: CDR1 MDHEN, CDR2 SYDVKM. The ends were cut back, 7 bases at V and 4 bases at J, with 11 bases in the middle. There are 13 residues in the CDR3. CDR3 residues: CASTPRWGNTIYF. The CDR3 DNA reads TGTGCCAGCACGCCCAGGTGGGGAAACACCATATATTTT.

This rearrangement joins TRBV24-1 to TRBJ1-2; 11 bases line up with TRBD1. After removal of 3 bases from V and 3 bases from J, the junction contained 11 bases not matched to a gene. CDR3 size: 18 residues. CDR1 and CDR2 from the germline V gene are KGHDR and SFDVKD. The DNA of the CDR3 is TGTGCCACCAGTGATAACCGGGACAGGGGGTCTGGGGACTATGGCTACACCTTC. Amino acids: CATSDNRDRGSGDYGYTF.

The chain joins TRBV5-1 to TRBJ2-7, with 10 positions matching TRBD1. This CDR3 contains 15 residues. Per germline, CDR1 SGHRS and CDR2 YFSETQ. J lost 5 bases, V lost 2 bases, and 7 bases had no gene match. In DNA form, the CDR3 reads TGCGCCAGCAGCTTACAAGGACAGGGGGAAGACGAGCAGTACTTC. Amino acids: CASSLQGQGEDEQYF.

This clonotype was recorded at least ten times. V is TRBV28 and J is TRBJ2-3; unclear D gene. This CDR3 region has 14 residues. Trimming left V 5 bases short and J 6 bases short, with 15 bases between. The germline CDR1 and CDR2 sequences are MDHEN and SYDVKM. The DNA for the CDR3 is TGTGCCAGCAGTCCTCTGGAGCGCGTTGATACGCAGTATTTT. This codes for CASSPLERVDTQYF.

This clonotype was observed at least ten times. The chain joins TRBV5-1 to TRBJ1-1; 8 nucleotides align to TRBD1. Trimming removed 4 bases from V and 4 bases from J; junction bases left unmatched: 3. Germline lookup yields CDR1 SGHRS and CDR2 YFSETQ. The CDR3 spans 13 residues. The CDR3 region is CASSTTGGTEAFF. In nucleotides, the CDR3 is TGCGCCAGCAGCACAACAGGGGGCACTGAAGCTTTCTTT.